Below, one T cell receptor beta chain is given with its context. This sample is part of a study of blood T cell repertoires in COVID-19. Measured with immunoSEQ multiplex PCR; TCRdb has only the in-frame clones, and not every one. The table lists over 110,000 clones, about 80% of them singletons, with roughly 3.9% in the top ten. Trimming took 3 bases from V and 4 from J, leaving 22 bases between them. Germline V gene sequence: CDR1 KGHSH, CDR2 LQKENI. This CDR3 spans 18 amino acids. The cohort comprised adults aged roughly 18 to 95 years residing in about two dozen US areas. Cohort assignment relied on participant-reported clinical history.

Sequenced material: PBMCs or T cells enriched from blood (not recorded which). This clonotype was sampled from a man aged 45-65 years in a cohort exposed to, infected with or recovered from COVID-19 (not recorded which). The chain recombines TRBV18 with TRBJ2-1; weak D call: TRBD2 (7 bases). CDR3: CASSPIGQGRASYNEQFF. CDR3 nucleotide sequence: TGTGCCAGCTCACCGATAGGCCAGGGGAGGGCCTCGTACAATGAGCAGTTCTTC.